This T cell receptor (beta chain) stems from a study of blood T cell repertoires in COVID-19. Study overall: COVID-19 samples from acute and convalescent phases originated in the United States, Italy and Spain. T cells, B-cell-depleted T cells, or PBMCs provided the cDNA or gDNA that served as material.

V was clipped by 4 bases and J by 9 bases; unmatched bases: 15. The CDR3 runs to 16 residues. Germline V gene data show CDR1 as MNHNY and CDR2 as SVGAGI (reference sequence). Per the study methods: Nucleated cell number was recorded as an estimate derived from reference gene primer amplification. Generated by immunoSEQ multiplex PCR, the TCRdb table keeps only in-frame clones and is missing some. The DNA was the basis for D and trimming; V, J and clone size are from that table. The sample has roughly 310,000 clones, 70% to 90% seen once; the top ten hold under 4.5%. The chain has TRBV6-6 and TRBJ1-5, with 7 nucleotides matching TRBD1. The specimen sequenced was peripheral blood. This receptor was identified in a woman in her forties or fifties with active or convalescent COVID-19. Here the CDR3 reads CASSFPLGRGTLPQHF. The DNA of the CDR3 is TGTGCCAGCAGTTTCCCCCTAGGCAGGGGGACTTTGCCCCAGCATTTT.